A selection of T cell receptor beta chains follows, all from one sample in a study of identical twins. TCRdb independently ran MiXCR on the 5' RACE reads; one entry per CDR3 protein. The profile shows some 330,000 distinct CDR3 sequences, roughly 9% of them singletons. Specimen: naive T cells sorted from blood. All receptors come from a woman aged 50 to 60 in good health. Both conserved end residues are part of each CDR3. A D gene is named only where the DNA matches it firmly. Expanded clones are given a class, and other clones once, few, many or no size at all.

size,V,D,J,CDR3,DNA
few,TRBV20-1,-,TRBJ2-1,CSARSPFGLGSYNEQFF,TGCAGTGCTAGATCCCCCTTCGGACTGGGCTCCTACAATGAGCAGTTCTTC
many,TRBV4-1,TRBD2,TRBJ2-1,CASSQPTSGRNEQFF,TGCGCCAGCAGCCAACCAACTAGCGGGAGGAATGAGCAGTTCTTC
few,TRBV29-1,-,TRBJ1-3,CSVEYEGIVGNTIYF,TGCAGCGTTGAATACGAGGGTATTGTAGGAAACACCATATATTTT
-,TRBV7-9,TRBD2,TRBJ2-1,CASSTPPLPQREGNNEQFF,TGTGCCAGCAGCACTCCGCCTTTGCCACAGCGGGAGGGCAACAATGAGCAGTTCTTC
many,TRBV3-1,-,TRBJ2-1,CASSQDQTFDEQFF,TGTGCCAGCAGCCAAGACCAGACATTCGATGAGCAGTTCTTC
many,TRBV12-3/TRBV12-4,-,TRBJ1-1,CASRTGTVNTEAFF,TGTGCCAGCAGGACCGGGACGGTGAACACTGAAGCTTTCTTT
-,TRBV10-1,-,TRBJ2-3,CATRGTQRTDTQYF,TGCGCCACCCGCGGGACCCAACGCACAGATACGCAGTATTTT
few,TRBV12-3/TRBV12-4,-,TRBJ1-5,CASSLVRGTQHF,TGTGCCAGCAGTTTAGTCCGTGGGACCCAGCATTTT
few,TRBV5-1,-,TRBJ2-1,CASSWRARNEQFF,TGCGCCAGCAGCTGGAGGGCCCGGAATGAGCAGTTCTTC
few,TRBV20-1,TRBD2,TRBJ2-3,CSAEGTRGIDTQYF,TGCAGTGCAGAAGGGACTAGAGGGATAGATACGCAGTATTTT
many,TRBV27,-,TRBJ2-2,CASRGTGELFF,TGCGCCAGCAGGGGCACCGGGGAGCTGTTTTTT
-,TRBV5-1,-,TRBJ1-2,CASSLEAGTSYGYTF,TGCGCCAGCAGCTTGGAGGCGGGTACCTCCTATGGCTACACCTTC
few,TRBV5-1,-,TRBJ1-4,CASSLALTTTNEKLFF,TGCGCCAGCAGCTTGGCCCTGACCACAACTAATGAAAAACTGTTTTTT
few,TRBV7-2,-,TRBJ2-6,CASSLRDWANVLTF,TGTGCCAGCAGCCTCAGGGACTGGGCCAACGTCCTGACTTTC
-,TRBV29-1,TRBD1,TRBJ2-2,CSVEVPGQHTGELFF,TGCAGCGTTGAGGTACCGGGACAGCACACCGGGGAGCTGTTTTTT
few,TRBV12-5,TRBD2,TRBJ2-3,CASGFAASGSGNTDTQYF,TGTGCTAGTGGTTTTGCGGCTAGCGGGAGTGGGAACACAGATACGCAGTATTTT
-,TRBV5-1,TRBD1,TRBJ2-7,CASSARQGSSYEQYF,TGCGCCAGCAGCGCTAGACAGGGGAGCTCCTACGAGCAGTACTTC
many,TRBV29-1,-,TRBJ2-2,CSVEDRKNTGELFF,TGCAGCGTTGAAGATCGCAAAAACACCGGGGAGCTGTTTTTT
-,TRBV15,-,TRBJ2-1,CATSRDPTGSYNEQFF,TGTGCCACCAGCAGAGATCCGACAGGCTCCTACAATGAGCAGTTCTTC
-,TRBV24-1,-,TRBJ2-3,CATSDLATTSTDTQYF,TGTGCCACCAGTGATCTAGCGACAACTAGCACAGATACGCAGTATTTT
many,TRBV6-5,-,TRBJ2-2,CASSLNGKNTGELFF,TGTGCCAGCAGTCTTAACGGGAAGAACACCGGGGAGCTGTTTTTT
many,TRBV3-1,TRBD2,TRBJ2-7,CASSETSGYEQYF,TGTGCCAGCAGCGAGACTAGCGGGTACGAGCAGTACTTC
few,TRBV20-1,-,TRBJ2-7,CSARDPPSSEQYF,TGCAGTGCTAGAGATCCGCCTAGCTCCGAGCAGTACTTC
-,TRBV11-3,TRBD1,TRBJ2-2,CASSRRGQGFTGELFF,TGTGCCAGCAGCCGGCGGGGACAGGGCTTCACCGGGGAGCTGTTTTTT
-,TRBV2,-,TRBJ1-3,CASNRQGATIYF,TGTGCCAGCAACCGGCAGGGCGCCACCATATATTTT
-,TRBV4-2,TRBD2,TRBJ2-1,CASSQDPGTSGSRSEQFF,TGTGCCAGCAGCCAAGATCCCGGGACTAGCGGGAGCAGAAGTGAGCAGTTCTTC
many,TRBV6-6,-,TRBJ2-3,CASSYSVPDTDTQYF,TGTGCCAGCAGTTACTCGGTACCCGACACAGATACGCAGTATTTT
many,TRBV5-1,-,TRBJ2-2,CASSGGQGELFF,TGCGCCAGCAGCGGTGGACAGGGGGAGCTGTTTTTT
few,TRBV30,TRBD1,TRBJ2-5,CAWSRDRGRQETQYF,TGTGCCTGGAGTCGGGACAGGGGTAGGCAAGAGACCCAGTACTTC
few,TRBV5-5,-,TRBJ2-2,CASSLGSGGPAGELFF,TGTGCCAGCAGCTTGGGTTCCGGGGGGCCGGCCGGGGAGCTGTTTTTT
few,TRBV11-1,-,TRBJ1-2,CASSLPDTNYGYTF,TGTGCCAGCAGCTTACCGGATACTAACTATGGCTACACCTTC
once,TRBV19,TRBD2,TRBJ2-4,CASSNRLAGDKNIQYF,TGTGCCAGTAGTAATCGACTAGCGGGAGACAAAAACATTCAGTACTTC
many,TRBV12-3/TRBV12-4,-,TRBJ1-1,CASNGWGMNTEAFF,TGTGCCAGCAACGGCTGGGGGATGAACACTGAAGCTTTCTTT
-,TRBV12-3/TRBV12-4,TRBD2,TRBJ2-7,CASSLAGVYEQYF,TGTGCCAGCAGCCTAGCGGGAGTCTACGAGCAGTACTTC
-,TRBV3-1,TRBD1,TRBJ1-2,CASSGQVQGLSGYTF,TGTGCCAGCAGCGGACAGGTGCAAGGTCTCTCTGGCTACACCTTC